This entry concerns a single TCR beta chain. The entry originates in a study of shared clonotypes between healthy human individuals. Study at large: Per donor, CD8 memory used one plate, CD8 naive used two, CD4 memory used three and CD4 naive used three.

With 5 bases clipped from V and 4 bases from J, the junction kept 6 bases outside the gene matches. This CDR3 region has 14 residues. Germline lookup yields CDR1 LNHDA and CDR2 SQIVND (reference sequence). CD45RO-negative cells were positively selected for CCR7, leaving out terminally differentiated effector memory CD45RA+ cells. The authors distributed each subset's genomic DNA evenly over several immunoSEQ plates. TCRdb keeps only in-frame clones here, not all; method: immunoSEQ multiplex PCR. The profile covers around 1.9 million clones, with around 93% appearing a single time and about 1.6% taken by the ten largest.

Input material: naive CD8+ T cells from PBMCs. The chain joins TRBV19 to TRBJ2-7; 9 positions agree with TRBD2. The sequence came from a man aged 18 to 35 in good health. Some clones in this sample may be carry-over from other donors' samples. The CDR3 spells CASSLSGSQYEQYF. In nucleotides, the CDR3 is TGTGCCAGTAGTCTTAGCGGGAGTCAGTACGAGCAGTACTTC.